Following are 7 T cell receptor beta chains from one sample sequenced in a study of blood T cell repertoires in COVID-19. Generated by immunoSEQ multiplex PCR, the TCRdb table keeps only in-frame clones and is missing some. Of some 140,000 clones listed, roughly 82% are singletons. Sequencing input: peripheral blood. The receptor source for this set is a man aged 80 or over with acute or convalescent COVID-19.

V gene TRBV15 combines with J gene TRBJ1-3; 9 bases match TRBD1. Germline trimming cut 1 base from V and 4 bases from J; bases unmatched to any gene: 5. Germline V gene sequence: CDR1 LNHNV, CDR2 YYDKDF (reference sequence). This CDR3 region has 16 residues. This CDR3 reads CATSRVRGQGGNTIYF. Here the CDR3 DNA reads TGTGCCACCAGCAGAGTCCGGGGACAGGGAGGAAACACCATATATTTT. Combining the CDR3 with reference TRBV15 and TRBJ1-3 gives the whole variable domain DAMVIQNPRYQVTQFGKPVTLSCSQTLNHNVMYWYQQKSSQAPKLLFHYYDKDFNNEADTPDNFQSRRPNTSFCFLDIRSPGLGDTAMYLCATSRVRGQGGNTIYFGEGSWLTVV.

About this clone: Other DNA sequences from this sample encode an identical CDR3 as well. The chain is built from TRBV18 and TRBJ1-6, with D uncertain. The V end lost 0 bases, the J end lost 3 bases, and 3 bases lay between the germline ends. The germline V gene has CDR1 KGHSH and CDR2 LQKENI. There are 14 residues in the CDR3. The CDR3 DNA is TGTGCCAGCTCACCACCCGGCTATAATTCACCCCTCCACTTT. Translated, it gives CASSPPGYNSPLHF.

The sample holds one count of this clone. This chain connects TRBV21-1 to TRBJ2-1; the listed D gene, TRBD1, was not tested against the DNA. TRBV21-1 is deemed a pseudogene. This CDR3 is 14 amino acids long. DNA of the CDR3: TGTGCCAGCAGCAAAGATTCGGCAGGTAGTGAGCAGTTCTTC. This encodes CASSKDSAGSEQFF.

The chain couples TRBV2 to TRBJ2-3, with D maybe TRBD1 (6 bases). Trimming pared 6 bases from V and 3 bases from J, leaving 16 bases between. This CDR3 comprises 15 residues. Germline CDR1 and CDR2: SNHLY and FYNNEI. The chain's CDR3 is CASSPTGLVTDTQYF. The CDR3 nucleotides are TGTGCCAGCAGCCCAACAGGGCTGGTGACAGATACGCAGTATTTT. The whole variable domain, remainder taken from reference TRBV2 and TRBJ2-3, is EPEVTQTPSHQVTQMGQEVILRCVPISNHLYFYWYRQILGQKVEFLVSFYNNEISEKSEIFDDQFSVERPDGSNFTLKIRSTKLEDSAMYFCASSPTGLVTDTQYFGPGTRLTVL.

The count of this clone is one. V and J are TRBV2 and TRBJ2-5, with 9 bases lining up with TRBD2. J gave up 4 bases and V 5 bases, and 11 bases lay outside the gene matches. This CDR3 has 16 amino acids. Per germline, CDR1 SNHLY and CDR2 FYNNEI. The CDR3 loop reads CASSRGAGGSGETQYF. DNA for the CDR3: TGTGCCAGCAGTCGGGGAGCGGGGGGCTCAGGAGAGACCCAGTACTTC.

The chain uses TRBV2 and TRBJ2-5, with 10 nucleotides matching TRBD2. CDR3 length: 17 amino acids. The V gene end was trimmed by 3 bases and the J gene end by 5 bases; junction bases not matched to a gene: 12. Germline V gives CDR1 SNHLY, CDR2 FYNNEI. The CDR3 reads CASSEGAGGRRPETQYF. CDR3 nucleotide sequence: TGTGCCAGCAGTGAGGGAGCGGGGGGGCGTCGACCGGAGACCCAGTACTTC.

The chain couples TRBV6-5 to TRBJ1-1; 7 bases match TRBD1. CDR1 is MNHEY, CDR2 SVGAGI, per germline. V gave up 6 bases and J gave up 3 bases; unmatched junction bases: 10. The CDR3 extends over 15 amino acids. CDR3 loop: CASSPTGARDTEAFF. The CDR3 DNA reads TGTGCCAGCAGCCCCACAGGGGCCCGGGACACTGAAGCTTTCTTT.